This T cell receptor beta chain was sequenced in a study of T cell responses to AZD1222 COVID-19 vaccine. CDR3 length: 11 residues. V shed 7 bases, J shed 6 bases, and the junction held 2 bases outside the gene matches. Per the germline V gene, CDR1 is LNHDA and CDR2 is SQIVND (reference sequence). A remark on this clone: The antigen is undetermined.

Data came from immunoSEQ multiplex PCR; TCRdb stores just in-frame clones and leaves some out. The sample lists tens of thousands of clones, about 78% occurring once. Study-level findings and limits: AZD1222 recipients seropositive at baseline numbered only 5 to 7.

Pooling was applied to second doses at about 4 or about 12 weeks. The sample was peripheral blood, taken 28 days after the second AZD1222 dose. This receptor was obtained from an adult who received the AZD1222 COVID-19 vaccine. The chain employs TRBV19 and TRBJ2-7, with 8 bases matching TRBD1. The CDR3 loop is CASKTGGEQYF. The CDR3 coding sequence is TGTGCCAGTAAAACAGGGGGCGAGCAGTACTTC.